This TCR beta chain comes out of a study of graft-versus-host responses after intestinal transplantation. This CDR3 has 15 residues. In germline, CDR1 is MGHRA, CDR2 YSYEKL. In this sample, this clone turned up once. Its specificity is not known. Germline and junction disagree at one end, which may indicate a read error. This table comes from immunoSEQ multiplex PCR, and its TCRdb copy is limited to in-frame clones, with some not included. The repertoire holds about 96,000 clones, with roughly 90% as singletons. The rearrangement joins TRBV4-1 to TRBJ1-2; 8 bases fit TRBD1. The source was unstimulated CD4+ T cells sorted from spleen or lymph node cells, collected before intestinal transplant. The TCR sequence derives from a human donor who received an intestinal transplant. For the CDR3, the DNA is TGCGCCAGCAGCCATCCAAACAGGGGGGGCTATGGCTACATCTTC. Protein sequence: CASSHPNRGGYGYIF.